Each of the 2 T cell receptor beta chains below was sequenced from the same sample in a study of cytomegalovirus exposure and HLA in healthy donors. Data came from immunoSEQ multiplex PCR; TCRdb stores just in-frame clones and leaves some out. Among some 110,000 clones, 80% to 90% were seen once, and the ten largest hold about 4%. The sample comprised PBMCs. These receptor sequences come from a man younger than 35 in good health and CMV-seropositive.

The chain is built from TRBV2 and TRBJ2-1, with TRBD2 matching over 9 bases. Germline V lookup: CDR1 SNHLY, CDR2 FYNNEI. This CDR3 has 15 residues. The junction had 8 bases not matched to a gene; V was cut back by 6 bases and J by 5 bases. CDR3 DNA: TGTGCCAGCAGCGCGCGGGGGGGCTACAACAATGAGCAGTTCTTC. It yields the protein CASSARGGYNNEQFF.

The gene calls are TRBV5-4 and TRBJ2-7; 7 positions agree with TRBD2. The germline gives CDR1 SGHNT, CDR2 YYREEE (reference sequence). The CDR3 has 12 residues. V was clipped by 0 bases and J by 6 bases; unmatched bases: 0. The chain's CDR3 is CASSLAGGEQYF. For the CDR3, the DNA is TGTGCCAGCAGCTTGGCGGGGGGCGAGCAGTACTTC.